Detailed here is one T cell receptor (beta chain). Patients from Seattle were sampled longitudinally, starting during active infection. Measured with immunoSEQ multiplex PCR; TCRdb has only the in-frame clones, and not every one. The data contain roughly 200,000 clones, more than 75% of them singletons. This sample was included in a study of blood T cell repertoires in COVID-19. Study background: Acute-phase and convalescent COVID-19 samples originated in the United States, Italy and Spain.

The germline gives CDR1 MDHEN, CDR2 SYDVKM. The ends lost 6 bases at V and 5 bases at J; junction bases unmatched: 9. There are 15 residues in the CDR3. Sequences were obtained from peripheral blood. The V gene is TRBV28, the J gene TRBJ1-5; 8 nucleotides match TRBD1. This TCR was recovered from a person aged 70 to 80 with COVID-19, enrolled during active disease. CDR3 coding DNA: TGTGCCAGCAGAACCCCGACAGGGGATGATCAGCCCCAGCATTTT. Its protein product is CASRTPTGDDQPQHF. Full variable domain (outside the CDR3, taken from reference TRBV28 and TRBJ1-5): DVKVTQSSRYLVKRTGEKVFLECVQDMDHENMFWYRQDPGLGLRLIYFSYDVKMKEKGDIPEGYSVSREKKERFSLILESASTNQTSMYLCASRTPTGDDQPQHFGDGTRLSIL.